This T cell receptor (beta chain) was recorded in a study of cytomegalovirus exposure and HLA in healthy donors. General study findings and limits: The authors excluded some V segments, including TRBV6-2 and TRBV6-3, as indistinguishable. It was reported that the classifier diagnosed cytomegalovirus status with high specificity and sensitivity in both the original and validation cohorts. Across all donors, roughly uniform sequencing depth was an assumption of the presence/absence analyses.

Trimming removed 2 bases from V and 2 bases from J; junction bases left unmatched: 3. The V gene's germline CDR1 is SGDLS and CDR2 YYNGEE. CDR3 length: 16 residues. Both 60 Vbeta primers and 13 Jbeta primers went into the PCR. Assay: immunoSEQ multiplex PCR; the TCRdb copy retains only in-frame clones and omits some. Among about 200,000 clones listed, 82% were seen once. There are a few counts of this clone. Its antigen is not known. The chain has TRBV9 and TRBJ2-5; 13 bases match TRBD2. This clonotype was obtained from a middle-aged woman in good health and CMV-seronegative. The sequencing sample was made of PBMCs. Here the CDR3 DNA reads TGTGCCAGCAGCGTTAGACTAGCGGGGGGACAAGAGACCCAGTACTTC. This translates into CASSVRLAGGQETQYF.